This T cell receptor (beta chain) derives from a study of CD8+CD57+ T cells in acquired aplastic anemia. Study-level background: Mean DNA quantity obtained from sorted CD4+ and CD8+ cells was around 2.9 ug. Study-level points and caveats: The number of CD8+ CDR3 sequences shared by patients and controls was around 30.

This clonotype was seen a single time. Its antigen is undetermined. This may be a read error, as it is one base from a much larger clone. Using genomic DNA as the template, TCR beta VDJ and CDR3 profiling was carried out. One entry per CDR3 protein, called by TCRdb with MiXCR from the reads. Of about 130,000 distinct CDR3 sequences listed, over 45% were seen once; the top ten hold roughly 2.5%. The CDR3 consists of 14 residues. CDR1 is ENHRY and CDR2 is SYGVKD in the germline V gene. Trimming took 10 bases from V and 7 from J; bases not matched to a gene: 13. The sequenced sample was sorted CD4+, CD8+, or CD8+CD57+ T cells (not recorded which) from PBMCs. This TCR was sampled from a human donor in good health, serving as a control. The rearrangement uses TRBV10-3 and TRBJ1-5, with 7 bases fitting TRBD1. The CDR3: CASGPSGGRQPQHF. DNA of the CDR3: TGTGCCAGCGGCCCCTCAGGGGGTCGGCAGCCCCAGCATTTT.